The 25 T cell receptor beta chains listed next were all sequenced from one sample in a study of beta chain features in type 1 diabetes. Findings and limits, study-wide: Among patients with Type 1 diabetes, TCRB CDR3s were moderately but significantly shorter in every one of the four CD4+ subsets.

Their recognized antigens are unknown. Investigators reverse transcribed all isolated RNA, so they sequenced expressed TCRB transcripts. Sequenced by immunoSEQ multiplex PCR; TCRdb stores in-frame clones only, minus some. The repertoire holds tens of thousands of clones, about 47% seen once, with 2.6% in the top ten. Sequenced input: Tregs from blood. Every receptor here comes from a woman in her 40s with type 1 diabetes.

The chain carries TRBV11-2 and TRBJ1-6; D uncertain. The length of the CDR3 is 16 residues. CDR1 and CDR2 from the germline V gene are SGHAT and FQNNGV. With 3 bases removed from V and 10 bases from J, the gap between germline ends came to 19 bases. CDR3 nucleotides: TGTGCCAGCAGCTTCACATACGGGTCGGCGGGGTCACCCCTCCACTTT. Its protein is CASSFTYGSAGSPLHF.

The chain links TRBV7-2 to TRBJ2-7, with a tentative D call TRBD1 (6 bases). The CDR3 sequence is 12 residues long. Looked up from germline, CDR1 is SGHTA and CDR2 is FQGNSA. V gave up 1 base and J gave up 6 bases, with 7 bases separating them. Here the CDR3 DNA reads TGTGCCAGCAGCTTAGGAGGGGGCGAGCAGTACTTC. It is translated as CASSLGGGEQYF.

This clone showed up just a few times. The chain joins TRBV28 to TRBJ1-1; D is unresolved. Germline loops: CDR1 MDHEN, CDR2 SYDVKM. Trimming cost V 5 bases and J 6 bases, with 10 bases left between them. The CDR3 is 12 residues long. The CDR3 loop is CASSPPGSEAFF. CDR3 DNA: TGTGCCAGCAGTCCCCCAGGCTCTGAAGCTTTCTTT.

The chain combines TRBV7-2 with TRBJ2-7; D is perhaps TRBD1 (5 bases). V was trimmed by 5 bases and J by 3 bases, leaving 11 bases between them. The CDR3 covers 13 residues. CDR1 is SGHTA and CDR2 is FQGNSA in the germline V gene. CDR3: CASSTVRGYEQYF. The CDR3 DNA reads TGTGCCAGCAGCACCGTTAGGGGCTACGAGCAGTACTTC.

In its sample, this clone was seen a few times. The CDR3 DNA is TGTGCCAGCAGCCGGGGACTAGAGTCCGGGGAGCTGTTTTTT. Protein: CASSRGLESGELFF. The chain uses TRBV7-2 and TRBJ2-2; TRBD2 agrees at 8 bases. Germline lookup yields CDR1 SGHTA and CDR2 FQGNSA. The CDR3 sequence is 14 residues long. J gave up 6 bases and V 5 bases, and 5 bases lay outside the gene matches.

This rearrangement joins TRBV30 to TRBJ2-5; TRBD1 matches at 10 bases. The J call may not be correct, given that the DNA end is closer to TRBJ2-7. This CDR3 has 15 residues. The germline V gene has CDR1 GTSNPN and CDR2 SVGIG (reference sequence). For the CDR3, the DNA is TGTGCCTGGAGTGCACTCGGGACAGGGGCATACGAGCAGTACTTC. It codes for CAWSALGTGAYEQYF.

A few counts support this clone. This rearrangement joins TRBV19 to TRBJ2-1; 7 positions agree with TRBD2. The CDR3 spans 14 residues. In germline, CDR1 is LNHDA, CDR2 SQIVND (reference sequence). V shed 1 base and J 9 bases; nucleotides not matched to a gene: 6. DNA of the CDR3: TGTGCCAGTAGTATAGGCCGGCGGGGGAGTGAGCAGTTCTTC. It specifies CASSIGRRGSEQFF.

The V gene is TRBV9, the J gene TRBJ2-7; 7 nucleotides agree with TRBD1. Germline V gene data show CDR1 as SGDLS and CDR2 as YYNGEE. The CDR3 length is 13 residues. J gave up 6 bases and V 0 bases, and 3 bases lay outside the gene matches. This CDR3 is CASSVGQGGEQYF. The CDR3 nucleotides are TGTGCCAGCAGCGTAGGACAGGGTGGCGAGCAGTACTTC.

This clone was seen a few times. The CDR3 DNA sequence: TGTGCCAGCAGCTTAGACCACCCAGGTGTAAATGGCTACACCTTC. Translation: CASSLDHPGVNGYTF. The rearrangement links TRBV7-2 to TRBJ1-2, with no clear D. Germline lookup yields CDR1 SGHTA and CDR2 FQGNSA. Deletions cut 1 base from V and 6 bases from J, with 15 bases between. This CDR3 has 15 amino acids.

This clone was seen repeatedly, ten times or more. A read error may account for a junction end that differs from germline. The chain employs TRBV7-7 and TRBJ2-1; 8 bases are a match to TRBD1. This CDR3 spans 14 amino acids. Germline V gives CDR1 SSHAT, CDR2 FNYEAQ (reference sequence). The CDR3 is CASSFGQGANEQFF. The DNA of the CDR3 is TGTGCTAGCAGCTTCGGACAGGGCGCCAATGAGCAGTTCTTC.

The sample holds a few counts of this clone. V usage is TRBV4-3 and J usage is TRBJ1-1; D is undetermined. Germline V gives CDR1 LGHNA, CDR2 YSLEER. V lost 3 bases, J lost 5 bases, and 10 bases lay in between. The CDR3 consists of 13 residues. Here the CDR3 DNA reads TGCGCCAGCAGCCAGGGCCGTCAGACTGAAGCTTTCTTT. It yields the protein CASSQGRQTEAFF.

V is TRBV7-2 and J is TRBJ2-7, with unresolved D. Germline V lookup: CDR1 SGHTA, CDR2 FQGNSA. With 5 bases removed from V and 3 bases from J, the gap between germline ends came to 14 bases. This CDR3 spans 14 amino acids. This CDR3 is CASSPPPGHYEQYF. The CDR3 DNA is TGTGCCAGCAGCCCCCCCCCTGGGCACTACGAGCAGTACTTC.

J is TRBJ2-7 and V is TRBV6-1; D is unresolved. The germline gives CDR1 MNHNS, CDR2 SASEGT. The CDR3 has 11 residues. Trimming stripped 4 bases from V and 6 bases from J, with 7 bases between. DNA of the CDR3: TGTGCCAGCAGTGCCGTCAGCGAGCAGTACTTC. Translated, it gives CASSAVSEQYF.

The chain has TRBV5-1 and TRBJ1-2; D remains ambiguous. This CDR3 region has 14 residues. The V and J ends lost 0 bases and 4 bases respectively, with 10 bases between them. CDR1 and CDR2 from the germline V gene are SGHRS and YFSETQ. CDR3 sequence reads: CASSLGVGSYGYTF. The CDR3 region has the DNA TGCGCCAGCAGCTTGGGGGTGGGCTCCTATGGCTACACCTTC. The variable domain in full, with the rest retrieved from reference TRBV5-1 and TRBJ1-2, is KAGVTQTPRYLIKTRGQQVTLSCSPISGHRSVSWYQQTPGQGLQFLFEYFSETQRNKGNFPGRFSGRQFSNSRSEMNVSTLELGDSALYLCASSLGVGSYGYTFGSGTRLTVV.

This clone showed up just once. V gene TRBV19 combines with J gene TRBJ1-5; D is unresolved. The V end lost 1 base, the J end lost 9 bases, and 10 bases lay between the germline ends. The CDR3 loop spans 13 amino acids. Germline V lookup: CDR1 LNHDA, CDR2 SQIVND (reference sequence). Written as DNA, the CDR3 is TGTGCCAGTAGTATAGGCGGTAGAAGGCCCCAGCATTTT. It yields the protein CASSIGGRRPQHF.

This clone was detected only a few times. The CDR3 reads CASSPTGMTWNTGELFF. The CDR3 nucleotides read TGTGCCAGCTCACCGACAGGGATGACTTGGAACACCGGGGAGCTGTTTTTT. The chain combines TRBV18 with TRBJ2-2; TRBD1 agrees at 7 bases. Trimming took 3 bases from V and 1 from J; bases not matched to a gene: 8. Germline values: CDR1 KGHSH, CDR2 LQKENI. The CDR3 loop spans 17 amino acids.

This clone was recorded a few times. This chain connects TRBV28 to TRBJ1-6; 10 nucleotides match TRBD1. CDR3 length: 17 amino acids. In germline, CDR1 is MDHEN, CDR2 SYDVKM. V was clipped by 4 bases and J by 7 bases; unmatched bases: 10. In nucleotides, the CDR3 is TGTGCCAGCAGTTACCCAGACAGGGGGCTTCGGAATTCACCCCTCCACTTT. Translation: CASSYPDRGLRNSPLHF.

This rearrangement joins TRBV7-2 to TRBJ2-3, with unresolved D. Germline V gene sequence: CDR1 SGHTA, CDR2 FQGNSA. The CDR3 runs to 12 residues. Trimming removed 5 bases from V and 10 bases from J, with 13 bases in between. The CDR3 DNA follows: TGTGCCAGCAGCCCGCTAGAAGGCGCGCAGTATTTT. It yields the protein CASSPLEGAQYF. Complete variable domain (other parts from reference TRBV7-2 and TRBJ2-3): GAGVSQSPSNKVTEKGKDVELRCDPISGHTALYWYRQSLGQGLEFLIYFQGNSAPDKSGLPSDRFSAERTGGSVSTLTIQRTQQEDSAVYLCASSPLEGAQYFGPGTRLTVL.

A few counts support this clone. The chain employs TRBV7-9 and TRBJ1-1; D unresolved. Trimming pared 4 bases from V and 5 bases from J, leaving 11 bases between. The CDR3 totals 13 residues. CDR1 and CDR2 (germline): SEHNR, FQNEAQ (reference sequence). This CDR3 reads CASSSLRGTEAFF. DNA of the CDR3: TGTGCCAGCAGCTCCCTCCGCGGGACTGAAGCTTTCTTT.

The chain uses TRBV11-2 and TRBJ2-1; 8 bases agree with TRBD1. The germline gives CDR1 SGHAT, CDR2 FQNNGV. Unmatched junction bases numbered 4, after V lost 2 bases and J lost 7 bases. The CDR3 covers 14 residues. CDR3 sequence (DNA): TGTGCCAGCAGCTTACAGGGGGCGTGGAATGAGCAGTTCTTC. This encodes CASSLQGAWNEQFF.

As for this clone: The junction shows a germline mismatch at one end, possibly a read error. In the same sample, other DNA sequences code for this CDR3. CDR3 amino acids: CAISETDPYGYTF. CDR3 sequence (DNA): TGTGCCATCAGTGAGACAGACCCCTATGGCTACACCTTT. J is TRBJ1-2 and V is TRBV10-3; D is unclear. The CDR3 is made up of 13 amino acids. Germline values: CDR1 ENHRY, CDR2 SYGVKD.

This clone was counted only a few times. The chain combines TRBV4-2 with TRBJ1-1, with D unclear. CDR1 LGHNA and CDR2 YNFKEQ come from the germline V gene. The CDR3 contains 14 residues. V was clipped by 0 bases and J by 2 bases, with 7 bases between them. The CDR3 region is CASSQDRFNTEAFF. CDR3 bases: TGTGCCAGCAGCCAAGACAGATTTAACACTGAAGCTTTCTTT.

This chain uses TRBV2 with TRBJ2-1; maybe TRBD1 (6 bases). The V gene lost 8 bases and the J gene lost 9 bases, with 14 bases spanning the gap. The CDR3 has 12 amino acids. Germline CDR1 SNHLY, CDR2 FYNNEI. The CDR3 is CASVSRGFEQFF. The CDR3 coding sequence is TGTGCCAGCGTTTCCAGGGGCTTTGAGCAGTTCTTC. The full variable domain, rest sourced from reference TRBV2 and TRBJ2-1, is EPEVTQTPSHQVTQMGQEVILRCVPISNHLYFYWYRQILGQKVEFLVSFYNNEISEKSEIFDDQFSVERPDGSNFTLKIRSTKLEDSAMYFCASVSRGFEQFFGPGTRLTVL.

The rearrangement joins TRBV2 to TRBJ1-1; TRBD1 agrees at 9 bases. Germline CDR1 SNHLY, CDR2 FYNNEI. CDR3 length: 15 amino acids. Trimming at V came to 6 bases and at J to 1 base, leaving 6 bases not matched to a gene. CDR3: CASRRGTGTNTEAFF. The DNA for the CDR3 is TGTGCCAGCAGGAGGGGGACAGGGACGAACACTGAAGCTTTCTTT.

The chain carries TRBV29-1 and TRBJ1-1; 7 nucleotides match TRBD1. CDR3 length equals 13 residues. Losses at the gene ends were 6 bases for V and 1 base for J; bases not matched to a gene: 5. Germline loops: CDR1 SQVTM, CDR2 ANQGSEA. The CDR3 DNA is TGCAGCGTCTCGACAGGGTGGAACACTGAAGCTTTCTTT. Residues: CSVSTGWNTEAFF.